Sequencing of this TCR beta chain was carried out in a study of T cell responses to AZD1222 COVID-19 vaccine (dated by TCRdb to about 2021). In terms of the full investigation: Because spike-specific TCR depth and breadth did not differ between the two schedules, AZD1222 recipients who got a second dose at roughly 4 weeks were pooled with those who got a second dose at roughly 12 weeks. Trial participants were enrolled into age subgroups of 18-55, 56-69 and 70-plus years, which contained around 150, 28 and 57 TCR-sequenced participants, respectively. TCR sequencing was performed for 233 trial participants, of whom some 200 were given two doses of AZD1222 and around 26 were given two doses of MenACWY control vaccine. On the study overall, not on this receptor specifically: Conclusions about previously exposed vaccinees are limited because only six or seven AZD1222 recipients were SARS-CoV-2 seropositive at baseline. Because no day 14 peak-response samples were available, the repertoires could be characterized only after the peak T cell response. Nearly half of unique spike-specific TCRs reportedly recognized epitopes outside regions mutated in the B.1.351 and B.1.1.7 variants. CD4 TCRs associated with the vaccine covered the entire spike protein, and the dominant responses were in regions 160-218 and 743-854. After two AZD1222 doses, spike-specific TCR breadth and depth were significantly higher than at day 0 and than in MenACWY recipients. The 56-69-year group was small, and its depth increase did not reach significance, likely because of low power. Participants were mostly white British and included more females than males, and it was suggested by the authors that clonal diversity may have been underestimated.

A remark on this clone: Its specific antigen is unknown. Base quality data are lacking; no much larger clone is found one base away.

The CDR3 regions of human TCRbeta chains were analyzed by immunosequencing. The original pipeline was this. TCRs in the repertoires were compared against a reference library of SARS-CoV-2-specific TCRs that had been generated with the MIRA antigen-specificity platform. Breadth was defined as the fraction of unique TCRs that were SARS-CoV-2-associated. Depth was defined as the fraction of total T cells that were SARS-CoV-2-associated. Using the MIRA data, each spike-specific TCR was mapped to the spike region that the TCR reacts to and placed in a CD4 or CD8 class. Log10-transformed breadth and depth values were compared by one-way ANOVA with Sidak's multiple comparisons tests. As stored in TCRdb, this immuneACCESS dataset retains in-frame rearrangements with V and J assigned. A fraction of the clones does not appear; measured against another copy, unresolved V genes explain less than half of the discrepancy, and the remainder lacks a known reason. V, J and clone size were drawn from that table, and D and trimming were deduced from the DNA. The sample includes about 85,000 clones, with approximately 89% observed a single time. The ten largest clones take up roughly 16% of the sample.

The junction shows trimming of 1 base on V and 7 bases on J, and the gene matches do not reach 4 bases of it. Per the germline V gene (reference sequence), LGHDT is the CDR1 and YNNKEL is the CDR2. The CDR3 starts with the cysteine, ends with the phenylalanine, and has 13 residues. The kept DNA is CDR3 alone, 39 bases in frame from the first base. Interpreted using the paper, the time point label stands for: baseline before first vaccination. Vaccinee samples were obtained from the UK trials COV001 and COV002, which included a single-blind randomized controlled phase 2/3 trial of AZD1222 (ChAdOx1 nCoV-19) in healthy adults. For TCRbeta chain sequencing, PBMC samples from trial participants were taken at day 0 and at day 28 after the second dose.

Here the sequenced sample was peripheral blood, taken on day 0 of AZD1222 vaccination. The source is an adult in good health. This receptor chain uses TRBV3-1 (or the pseudogene TRBV3-2) and TRBJ2-7, and TRBD2 matches 7 of the central bases. The nucleotides read TGTGCCAGCAGCCAAGTTCCGGGAGGAGAGCAGTACTTC. Its coded protein is CASSQVPGGEQYF.